The T cell receptor beta chain under discussion was sequenced for a study of OX40 agonist ivuxolimab in advanced cancers. Baseline was the first blood sampling point, followed by cycle 4 day 1 and cycle 7 day 1. Germline loops: CDR1 LNHDA, CDR2 SQIVND (reference sequence). The CDR3 consists of 14 residues. The trim removed 5 bases at V and 4 bases at J, leaving 8 bases unmatched. The data were produced by immunoSEQ multiplex PCR, yet TCRdb's version contains in-frame clones alone and is incomplete. The repertoire holds about 92,000 clones, with approximately 84% as singletons. The sequence derives from an adult with an advanced solid tumor such as melanoma, head and neck, liver or kidney cancer. The V and J genes are TRBV19 and TRBJ2-7; 7 bases map to TRBD1. The sequencing here drew on CD4+ or CD8+ T cells sorted from blood, taken in a trial of the OX40 agonist ivuxolimab. CDR3 nucleotides: TGTGCCAGTAGTGGGACAGCCCTGGGGTACGAGCAGTACTTC. This gives the protein CASSGTALGYEQYF. The whole variable domain, remainder taken from reference TRBV19 and TRBJ2-7, is DGGITQSPKYLFRKEGQNVTLSCEQNLNHDAMYWYRQDPGQGLRLIYYSQIVNDFQKGDIAEGYSVSREKKESFPLTVTSAQKNPTAFYLCASSGTALGYEQYFGPGTRLTVT.